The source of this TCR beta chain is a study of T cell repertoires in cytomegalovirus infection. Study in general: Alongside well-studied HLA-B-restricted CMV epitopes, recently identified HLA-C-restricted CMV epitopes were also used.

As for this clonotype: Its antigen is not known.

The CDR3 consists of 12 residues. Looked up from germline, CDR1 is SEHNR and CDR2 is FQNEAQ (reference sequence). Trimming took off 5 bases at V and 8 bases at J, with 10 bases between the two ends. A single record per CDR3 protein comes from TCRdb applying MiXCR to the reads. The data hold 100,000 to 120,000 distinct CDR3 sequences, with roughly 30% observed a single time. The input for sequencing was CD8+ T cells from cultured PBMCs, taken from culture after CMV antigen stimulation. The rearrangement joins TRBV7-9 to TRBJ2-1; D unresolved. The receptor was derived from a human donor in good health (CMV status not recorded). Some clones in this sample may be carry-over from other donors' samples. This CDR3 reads CASSPTGDEQFF. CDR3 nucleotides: TGTGCCAGCAGCCCTACCGGAGATGAGCAGTTCTTC.